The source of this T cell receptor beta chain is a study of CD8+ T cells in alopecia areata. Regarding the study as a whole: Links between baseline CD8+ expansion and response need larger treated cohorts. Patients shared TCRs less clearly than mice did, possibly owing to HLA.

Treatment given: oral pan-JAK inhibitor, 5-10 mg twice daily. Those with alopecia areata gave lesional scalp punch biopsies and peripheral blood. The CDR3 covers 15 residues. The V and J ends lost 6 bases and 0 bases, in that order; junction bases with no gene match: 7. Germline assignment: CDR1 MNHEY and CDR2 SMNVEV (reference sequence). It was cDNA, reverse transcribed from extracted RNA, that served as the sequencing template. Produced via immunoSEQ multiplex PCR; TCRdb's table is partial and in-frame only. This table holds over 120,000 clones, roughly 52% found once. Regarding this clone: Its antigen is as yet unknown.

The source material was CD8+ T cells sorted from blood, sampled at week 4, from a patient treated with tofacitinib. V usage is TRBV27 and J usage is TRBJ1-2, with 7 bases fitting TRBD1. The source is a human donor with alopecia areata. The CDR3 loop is CASSRDRLANYGYTF. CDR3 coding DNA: TGTGCCAGCAGCCGGGACAGATTAGCTAACTATGGCTACACCTTC.